These T cell receptor beta chains were read from a single sample in a study of OX40 agonist ivuxolimab in advanced cancers. Clones were read by immunoSEQ multiplex PCR, and TCRdb kept only the in-frame ones, dropping some. Of 66,000 or so clones in the sample, roughly 80% were seen once. This material consisted of CD4+ or CD8+ T cells sorted from blood, taken in a trial of the OX40 agonist ivuxolimab. The receptors derive from an adult with an advanced solid tumor such as melanoma, head and neck, liver or kidney cancer. Each CDR3 is given with its conserved first and last residue. D genes are given only for firm matches. The listing skips clone size in some rows; elsewhere it reads once, few, many or a size class.

v_call	j_call	d_call	clone_size	cdr3_aa	cdr3_nt
TRBV6-1	TRBJ2-3	-	-	CASSLRDSTDTQYF	TGTGCCAGCAGCCTCCGGGACAGCACAGATACGCAGTATTTT
TRBV4-2	TRBJ2-3	-	few	CASSQDPGDRDTQYF	TGTGCCAGCAGCCAAGATCCCGGGGACCGAGATACGCAGTATTTT
TRBV5-5	TRBJ2-6	TRBD1	-	CASSPQGGSGANVLTF	TGTGCCAGCAGCCCACAGGGGGGTTCTGGGGCCAACGTCCTGACTTTC
TRBV5-1	TRBJ1-1	-	-	CASSLVYSGQNTEAFF	TGCGCCAGCAGCTTGGTTTACTCAGGCCAGAACACTGAAGCTTTCTTT
TRBV6-5	TRBJ1-5	TRBD1	few	CASSTAQGDQPQHF	TGTGCCAGCAGTACGGCACAGGGGGATCAGCCCCAGCATTTT
TRBV7-6	TRBJ1-4	TRBD1	-	CASSLGQGGEKLFF	TGTGCCAGCAGCTTAGGGCAGGGGGGTGAAAAACTGTTTTTT
TRBV6-1	TRBJ2-7	-	-	CATTDYEQYF	TGTGCCACCACAGATTACGAGCAGTACTTC
TRBV7-3	TRBJ2-3	-	few	CASSSMYADTQYF	TGTGCCAGCAGCTCAATGTACGCAGATACGCAGTATTTT
TRBV11-3	TRBJ2-6	-	-	CASTISGANVLTF	TGTGCCAGCACCATCTCTGGGGCCAACGTCCTGACTTTC
TRBV19	TRBJ2-7	-	-	CATSGPRTYEQYF	TGTGCCACCTCGGGGCCCAGGACCTACGAGCAGTACTTC
TRBV7-9	TRBJ2-3	TRBD2	-	CASSLRAGETDTQYF	TGTGCCAGCAGCTTACGCGCGGGAGAAACAGATACGCAGTATTTT
TRBV5-1	TRBJ2-5	-	-	CASSLYGDRETQYF	TGCGCCAGCAGCTTGTACGGGGATCGGGAGACCCAGTACTTC
TRBV15	TRBJ1-4	TRBD1	-	CATSSRDRANEKLFF	TGTGCCACCAGCAGTCGGGACAGGGCTAATGAAAAACTGTTTTTT
TRBV15	TRBJ2-5	TRBD2	once	CATSRGTVAGGVETQYF	TGTGCCACCAGCAGGGGGACCGTAGCGGGAGGAGTTGAGACCCAGTACTTC
TRBV5-1	TRBJ1-1	-	-	CASSGPGLTEAFF	TGCGCCAGCAGCGGACCAGGGTTAACTGAAGCTTTCTTT
TRBV7-8	TRBJ1-2	-	-	CASSLEAGPYGYTF	TGTGCCAGCAGCTTAGAAGCGGGTCCCTATGGCTACACCTTC
TRBV28	TRBJ1-5	TRBD1	-	CASSLVGLYGTGGIGGNQPQHF	TGTGCCAGCAGTTTAGTTGGTCTCTATGGGACAGGGGGAATCGGAGGCAATCAGCCCCAGCATTTT
TRBV6-1	TRBJ2-1	-	-	CASRLYNEQFF	TGTGCCAGCAGACTATACAATGAGCAGTTCTTC
TRBV4-1	TRBJ2-7	TRBD2	-	CASSPGLAGGKLYEQYF	TGCGCCAGCAGCCCGGGACTAGCGGGGGGCAAACTCTACGAGCAGTACTTC
TRBV25-1	TRBJ1-6	-	-	CASSGNLIYNSPLHF	TGTGCCAGCAGTGGGAACCTGATCTATAATTCACCCCTCCACTTT
TRBV11-2	TRBJ2-3	TRBD2	-	CASSPRLAGTPDTQYF	TGTGCCAGCAGCCCGAGACTAGCGGGCACACCAGATACGCAGTATTTT
TRBV7-9	TRBJ2-2	TRBD2	once	CASSSIAGGGTGELFF	TGTGCCAGCAGCTCGATAGCGGGAGGTGGCACCGGGGAGCTGTTTTTT
TRBV9	TRBJ1-2	-	-	CASSRDRGGYTF	TGTGCCAGCAGCCGCGACCGGGGTGGCTACACCTTC